The sequence of this TCR beta chain was determined in a study of blood T cell repertoires in COVID-19 (dated by TCRdb to 2020 to 2021). The study in broad terms: Collaborator samples came from the United States, Italy and Spain and covered acute and convalescent phases of COVID-19. The prospective study material was composed of cDNA or gDNA derived from T cells, B-cell-depleted T cells, or PBMCs. Deeply sampled blood TCRbeta repertoires from subjects exposed to, actively infected with, or recovered from COVID-19 were included in the dataset. The repertoires were made available in a free public database intended to serve as a resource for research on the immune response to SARS-CoV-2. The samples were drawn from two sources: the first 160 participants of the ongoing ImmuneRACE study, and over 950 subjects contributed by 6 global collaborators. The sample metadata nearly always contained a de-identified subject ID, COVID-19 status, age in years and sex. Where HLA class I and class II types were available, the types were taken from metadata supplied by the sample provider, not from assay-based typing. Overall study outcomes, separate from this receptor: How much clinical and demographic metadata was included differed by source and by participant, and the metadata was provided uncurated.

TCRbeta CDR3 regions were amplified from genomic DNA using the immunoSEQ Assay, a bias-controlled multiplex PCR. In the source study's methods: Nucleated cell counts per sample were estimated from amplification of reference gene primers within the assay. To quantify the absolute abundance of each unique TCRbeta CDR3 rearrangement, sequence reads were collapsed and filtered. Productive Simpson clonality was computed per sample as the square root of Simpson's diversity index over productive rearrangements. Held by TCRdb, this immuneACCESS table contains in-frame sequences only and omits some clones. Under half of the omission traces to an unresolved V gene where checked; the cause of the rest is unknown. The V and J calls and the clone size are those of that table, but D and trimming were determined from the DNA. Recorded for this sample are over 200,000 clones; roughly 76% of them occurred a single time. Of the sample, roughly 5% falls within the top ten clones.

For this clone: Its antigen target is currently unknown. No base-level quality is on record; no much larger clone is a single base apart.

The collaborating institutions used their own protocols to collect whole blood in K2EDTA tubes. Collaborator samples were shipped for TCRbeta analysis as frozen whole blood, isolated PBMCs, or DNA extracted from either sample type. The clonotype comes from a human donor in a cohort sampled during active COVID-19. The source material was peripheral blood.

Here the CDR3 is given as CASKIDRANTEAFF. The nucleotide sequence is given as TGTGCCAGCAAAATCGACAGGGCGAACACTGAAGCTTTCTTT. The rearranged chain carries TRBV27 and TRBJ1-1, with 7 central nucleotides matching TRBD1. Unmatched junction bases come to 6, with V trimmed by 7 bases and J by 1 base. The CDR3, cysteine through phenylalanine, is 14 amino acids long. Only the CDR3 DNA stays, 42 bases, in frame from base 1. The germline V gene encodes CDR1 MNHEY and CDR2 SMNVEV (reference sequence).